The sequence of this TCR beta chain was determined in a study of cytomegalovirus exposure and HLA in healthy donors. Study-level results: Across all donors, roughly uniform sequencing depth was an assumption of the presence/absence analyses.

The PCR contained 60 Vbeta and 13 Jbeta primers. The data were produced by immunoSEQ multiplex PCR, yet TCRdb's version contains in-frame clones alone and is incomplete. The table has about 270,000 clones, roughly 90% seen once. This CDR3 comprises 13 residues. The V gene's germline CDR1 is LNHDA and CDR2 SQIVND (reference sequence). V trimming: 8 bases; J trimming: 8 bases; junction bases outside the gene matches: 6. Points on this clone: Its specificity is not known.

The sample consisted of PBMCs. This clonotype was sampled from a man between 35 and 55 years old in good health and CMV-seropositive. V is TRBV19 and J is TRBJ2-1; 10 nucleotides align to TRBD2. The CDR3 nucleotides read TGTGCCAGTTCAGCGGGAGGGTTGGATGAGCAGTTCTTC. Protein sequence: CASSAGGLDEQFF.